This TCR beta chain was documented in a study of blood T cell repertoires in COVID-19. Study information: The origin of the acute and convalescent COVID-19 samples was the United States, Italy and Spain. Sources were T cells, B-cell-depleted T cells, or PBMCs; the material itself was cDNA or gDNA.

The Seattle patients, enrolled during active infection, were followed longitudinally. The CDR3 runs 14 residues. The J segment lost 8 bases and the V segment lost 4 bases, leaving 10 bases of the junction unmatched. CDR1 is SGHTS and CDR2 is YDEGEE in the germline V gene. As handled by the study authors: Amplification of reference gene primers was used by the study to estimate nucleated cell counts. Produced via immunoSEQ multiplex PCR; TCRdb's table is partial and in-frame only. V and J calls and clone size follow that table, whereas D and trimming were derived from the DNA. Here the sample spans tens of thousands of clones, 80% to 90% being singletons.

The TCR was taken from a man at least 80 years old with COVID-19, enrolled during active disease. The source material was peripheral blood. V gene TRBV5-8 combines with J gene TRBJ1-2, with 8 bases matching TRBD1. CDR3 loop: CASSGGQVRTGYTF. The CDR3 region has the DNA TGTGCCAGCAGCGGGGGACAGGTCCGTACAGGCTACACCTTC. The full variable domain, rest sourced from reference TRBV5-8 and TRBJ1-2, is EAGVTQSPTHLIKTRGQQATLRCSPISGHTSVYWYQQALGLGLQFLLWYDEGEERNRGNFPPRFSGRQFPNYSSELNVNALELEDSALYLCASSGGQVRTGYTFGSGTRLTVV.